A selection of T cell receptor beta chains follows, all from one sample in a study of identical twins. TCRdb ran MiXCR on the 5' RACE reads and lists one entry per CDR3 protein. The repertoire holds around 480,000 distinct CDR3 sequences, with approximately 14% as singletons. This sample was shared with a second study, whose subject was yellow fever vaccine responses in identical twins.

Material: CD4+ T cells sorted from blood. The receptors originated from a woman between 18 and 29 years old in good health. The conserved cysteine and the conserved F or W are not part of the CDR3 here.

J gene	V gene	CDR3 protein
TRBJ2-5	TRBV30	AWGGRQETQY
TRBJ2-6	TRBV2	ASSTPGQGSSGANVLT
TRBJ2-6	TRBV18	ASSPPGLSGANVLT
TRBJ2-1	TRBV9	ASSDPFSGQL
TRBJ1-4	TRBV12-3/TRBV12-4	ASSLVSGGTNEKLF
TRBJ2-1	TRBV14	ASSQLQGTRNEQF
TRBJ2-7	TRBV20-1	SARGLAGVSEQY
TRBJ2-7	TRBV5-1	ASSLAGEIGYEQY
TRBJ2-2	TRBV18	SSSPNLGELF
TRBJ2-1	TRBV7-9	ASSLMDPRRQF
TRBJ2-2	TRBV4-3	ASSQEKGVSTGELF
TRBJ2-7	TRBV4-2	ASSPYRYYEQY
TRBJ1-1	TRBV10-3	AISSGRVAF
TRBJ1-1	TRBV6-5	ASSARDTEAF
TRBJ1-2	TRBV12-3/TRBV12-4	ASNPGLARGGYT
TRBJ2-2	TRBV28	ASSPVPAGSNTGELF
TRBJ1-6	TRBV10-3	AISESIQGLRDSPLH
TRBJ1-1	TRBV5-1	ASSLADRDSTEAF
TRBJ2-3	TRBV9	ASSVGDRHTDTQY
TRBJ1-4	TRBV30	AWSWGSNEKLF
TRBJ2-2	TRBV4-3	ASSQDKTVAGELF
TRBJ2-5	TRBV12-3/TRBV12-4	ASRKRGGRGQETQY
TRBJ2-7	TRBV15	ATSRSTGGEQY
TRBJ2-7	TRBV6-1	ASIRDRGRSEQY
TRBJ2-7	TRBV12-3/TRBV12-4	ASSFRVHEQY
TRBJ2-3	TRBV7-2	ASSPRTSGRNTQY
TRBJ2-3	TRBV9	ASSVGQTSGKMGDTQY
TRBJ2-5	TRBV7-2	ASSPQGVDGETQY
TRBJ2-7	TRBV4-2	ASSQVRGVSGEQY
TRBJ2-3	TRBV7-2	ASSGGGSTDTQY
TRBJ2-6	TRBV5-6	ASSLRQGNAGANVLT
TRBJ1-5	TRBV20-1	SARPSYQPQH
TRBJ2-2	TRBV12-3/TRBV12-4	ASASGQINTGELF
TRBJ2-1	TRBV6-5	ASSWAVENEQF
TRBJ2-1	TRBV5-5	ASSYRLAGGYNEQF
TRBJ1-2	TRBV9	ASSPLEGYGYT